This T cell receptor (beta chain) was profiled in a study of T cells in women clearing cervical HPV infection. Profiled with immunoSEQ multiplex PCR; TCRdb holds only in-frame clones, not every one. The sample is made up of tens of thousands of clones, and the top ten hold approximately 1.5% of it. Note on this clone: The read falls 3 residues short of the CDR3 end, and the missing part is taken from the germline J gene.

CDR1 and CDR2 from the germline V gene are KGHSH and LQKENI. CDR3 length: 15 residues. V was pared by 3 bases and J by 4 bases, with 15 bases between. The sequencing sample was made of blood buffy coat. The chain carries TRBV18 and TRBJ1-2; D remains ambiguous. This TCR was sampled from a woman aged 18-69 years with a cervical HPV16 infection that either progressed to CIN3+ or cleared (not recorded which). CDR3 DNA (partial): TGTGCCAGCTCACCTAACCTGCAGGAATCCTATGGC. Its protein is CASSPNLQESYG. The CDR3, in full, reads CASSPNLQESYGYTF.